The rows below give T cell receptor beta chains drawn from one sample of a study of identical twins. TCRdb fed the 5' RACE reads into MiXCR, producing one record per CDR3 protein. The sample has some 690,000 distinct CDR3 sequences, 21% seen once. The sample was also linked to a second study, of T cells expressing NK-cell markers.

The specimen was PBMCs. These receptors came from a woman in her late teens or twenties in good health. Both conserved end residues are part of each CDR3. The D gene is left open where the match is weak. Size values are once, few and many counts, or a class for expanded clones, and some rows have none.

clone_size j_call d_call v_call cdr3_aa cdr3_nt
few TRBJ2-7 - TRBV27 CASSALGSYEQYF TGTGCCAGCAGTGCACTAGGTTCCTACGAGCAGTACTTC
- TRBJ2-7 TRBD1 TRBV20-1 CRRRQGASSYEQYF TGCCGACGTCGACAGGGGGCCTCTTCCTACGAGCAGTACTTC
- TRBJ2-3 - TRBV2 CASLPYLTRRGTDTQYF TGTGCCAGCCTACCTTACCTTACCAGGAGGGGCACAGATACGCAGTATTTT
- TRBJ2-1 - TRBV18 CASSPPRRPASYNEQFF TGTGCCAGCTCACCCCCAAGGAGACCGGCCTCCTACAATGAGCAGTTCTTC
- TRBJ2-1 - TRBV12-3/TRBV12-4 CASGGSPQNEQFF TGTGCCAGCGGAGGGTCCCCTCAGAATGAGCAGTTCTTC
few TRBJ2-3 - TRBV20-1 CSARESVSLSTDTQYF TGCAGTGCTAGAGAAAGTGTCTCCCTTAGCACAGATACGCAGTATTTT
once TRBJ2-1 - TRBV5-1 CASSLAHGSFNEQFF TGCGCCAGCAGCTTGGCACATGGGAGTTTTAATGAGCAGTTCTTC
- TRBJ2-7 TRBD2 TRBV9 CASSVGVGGGAFYEQYF TGTGCCAGCAGCGTAGGAGTTGGCGGGGGAGCGTTCTACGAGCAGTACTTC
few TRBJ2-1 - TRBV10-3 CAISAGTRNEQFF TGTGCCATCAGTGCTGGGACTCGAAATGAGCAGTTCTTC
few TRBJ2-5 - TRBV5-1 CASSSPRFRETQYF TGCGCCAGCAGCTCCCCCAGGTTTCGGGAGACCCAGTACTTC
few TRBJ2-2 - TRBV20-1 CSARDDGAGELFF TGCAGTGCTAGAGATGACGGTGCCGGGGAGCTGTTTTTT
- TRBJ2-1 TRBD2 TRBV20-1 CSARDHAGAPNNEQFF TGCAGTGCTAGAGATCATGCGGGAGCCCCTAACAATGAGCAGTTCTTC
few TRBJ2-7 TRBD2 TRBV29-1 CSVEYGGSSGRAREQYF TGCAGCGTTGAATATGGGGGTAGTAGCGGGAGGGCCCGAGAGCAGTACTTC
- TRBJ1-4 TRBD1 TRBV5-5 CASSLAPQGAGEKLFF TGTGCCAGCAGCTTGGCCCCGCAGGGGGCGGGTGAAAAACTGTTTTTT
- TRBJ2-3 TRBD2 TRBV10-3 CASREGGGADTQYF TGTGCCTCCCGCGAGGGCGGGGGGGCAGATACGCAGTATTTT
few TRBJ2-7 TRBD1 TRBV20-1 CSAEVSGQKSYEQYF TGCAGTGCTGAAGTATCGGGACAGAAGTCCTACGAGCAGTACTTC
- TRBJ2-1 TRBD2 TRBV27 CASSLNPTSGRAIEQFF TGTGCCAGCAGCCTGAACCCGACTAGCGGGAGGGCCATTGAGCAGTTCTTC
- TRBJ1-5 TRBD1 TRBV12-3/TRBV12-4 CASRTTGGINQPQHF TGTGCCAGCAGGACGACAGGGGGGATCAATCAGCCCCAGCATTTT
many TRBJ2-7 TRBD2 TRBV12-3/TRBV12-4 CASNKGGRDSYEQYF TGTGCCAGCAACAAAGGAGGGAGGGACTCCTACGAGCAGTACTTC
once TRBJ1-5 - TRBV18 CASSNRAYQPQHF TGTGCCAGCTCAAACAGGGCTTATCAGCCCCAGCATTTT
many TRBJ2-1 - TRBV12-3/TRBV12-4 CASTQVKSSYNEQFF TGTGCCAGCACCCAAGTTAAGAGCTCCTACAATGAGCAGTTCTTC
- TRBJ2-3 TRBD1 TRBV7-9 CASSFPGQPTDTQYF TGTGCCAGCAGCTTCCCGGGACAGCCCACAGATACGCAGTATTTT
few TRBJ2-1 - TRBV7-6 CASTPAGGAINEQFF TGTGCCAGCACCCCGGCAGGGGGGGCGATCAATGAGCAGTTCTTC
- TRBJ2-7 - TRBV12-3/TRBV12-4 CASSLMGSSIYEQYF TGTGCCAGCAGTTTAATGGGTTCAAGTATCTACGAGCAGTACTTC
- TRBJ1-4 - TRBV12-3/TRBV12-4 CASSQSYNEKLFF TGTGCCAGCAGTCAAAGCTATAATGAAAAACTGTTTTTT
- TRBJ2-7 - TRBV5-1 CASSLAGHSSYEQYF TGCGCCAGCAGCTTGGCAGGCCACAGCTCCTACGAGCAGTACTTC
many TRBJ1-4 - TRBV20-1 CSAAGSTNEKLFF TGCAGTGCTGCAGGGTCAACTAATGAAAAACTGTTTTTT
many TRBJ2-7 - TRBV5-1 CASSLVSEHYYEQYF TGCGCCAGCAGCTTGGTGTCAGAACACTACTACGAGCAGTACTTC
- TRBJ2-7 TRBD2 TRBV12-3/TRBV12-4 CASRRLAGEHEQYF TGTGCCAGCAGGAGACTAGCGGGAGAACACGAGCAGTACTTC
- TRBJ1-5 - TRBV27 CASGVTINQPQHF TGTGCCAGCGGGGTTACAATCAATCAGCCCCAGCATTTT
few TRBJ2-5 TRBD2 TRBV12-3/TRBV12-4 CASSLGVAGVGETQYF TGTGCCAGCAGTTTAGGGGTAGCGGGAGTTGGAGAGACCCAGTACTTC
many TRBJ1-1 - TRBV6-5 CASSYGGLLNTEAFF TGTGCCAGCAGTTACGGCGGACTTTTGAACACTGAAGCTTTCTTT
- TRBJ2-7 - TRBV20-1 CSARGTDWRGEQYF TGCAGTGCTAGAGGAACAGACTGGCGGGGCGAGCAGTACTTC
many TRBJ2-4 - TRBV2 CASRAKNIQYF TGTGCCAGCAGGGCCAAAAACATTCAGTACTTC
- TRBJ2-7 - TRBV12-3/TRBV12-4 CASRGGQYYEQYF TGTGCCAGCAGGGGAGGACAGTACTACGAGCAGTACTTC
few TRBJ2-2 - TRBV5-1 CASSLGQTGELFF TGCGCCAGCAGCTTAGGACAGACCGGGGAGCTGTTTTTT
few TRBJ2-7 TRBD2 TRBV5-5 CASSFSTSGRYEQYF TGTGCCAGCAGCTTCTCGACTAGCGGACGATACGAGCAGTACTTC
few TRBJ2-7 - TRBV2 CASSEGRTMGEQYF TGTGCCAGCAGTGAGGGCCGTACAATGGGGGAGCAGTACTTC
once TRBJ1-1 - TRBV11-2 CASSFRDTNTEAFF TGTGCCAGCAGCTTTCGGGACACCAACACTGAAGCTTTCTTT
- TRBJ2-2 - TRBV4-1 CASRATSNTGELFF TGCGCCAGCAGGGCGACTAGTAACACCGGGGAGCTGTTTTTT
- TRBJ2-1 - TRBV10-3 CATADASNEQFF TGTGCCACGGCGGACGCAAGCAATGAGCAGTTCTTC
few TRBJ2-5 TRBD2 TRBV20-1 CSARGTGTSGGTETQYF TGCAGTGCTAGGGGAACCGGGACTAGCGGGGGTACGGAGACCCAGTACTTC
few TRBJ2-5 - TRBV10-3 CATAPPLHF TGTGCCACCGCGCCGCCCCTACACTTC
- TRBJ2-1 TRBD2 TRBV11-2 CASRPTSGGSNEQFF TGTGCCAGCAGACCTACTAGCGGGGGGTCCAATGAGCAGTTCTTC
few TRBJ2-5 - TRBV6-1 CASRKGGTYQETQYF TGTGCCAGCAGAAAGGGGGGGACCTACCAAGAGACCCAGTACTTC
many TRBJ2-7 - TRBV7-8 CASSRGGLDYEQYF TGTGCCAGCAGCCGAGGGGGACTCGACTACGAGCAGTACTTC
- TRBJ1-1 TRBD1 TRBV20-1 CSASPRQGRGTEAFF TGCAGTGCTAGTCCGAGACAGGGCCGGGGCACTGAAGCTTTCTTT
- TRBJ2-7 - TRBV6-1 CASSDPRPYEQYF TGTGCCAGCAGTGATCCCAGACCCTACGAGCAGTACTTC
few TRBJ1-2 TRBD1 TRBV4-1 CASSTLGQAPYGYTF TGCGCCAGCAGCACTTTGGGACAGGCTCCCTATGGCTACACCTTC
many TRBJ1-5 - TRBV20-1 CSASAGPSNQPQHF TGCAGTGCTAGTGCGGGGCCGAGCAATCAGCCCCAGCATTTT
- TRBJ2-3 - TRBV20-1 CSARFDLTDTQYF TGCAGTGCTAGGTTTGACTTAACAGATACGCAGTATTTT
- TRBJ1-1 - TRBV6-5 CASSYSLIAGYLAEAFF TGTGCCAGCAGTTACTCGTTGATTGCAGGGTATTTGGCTGAAGCTTTCTTT